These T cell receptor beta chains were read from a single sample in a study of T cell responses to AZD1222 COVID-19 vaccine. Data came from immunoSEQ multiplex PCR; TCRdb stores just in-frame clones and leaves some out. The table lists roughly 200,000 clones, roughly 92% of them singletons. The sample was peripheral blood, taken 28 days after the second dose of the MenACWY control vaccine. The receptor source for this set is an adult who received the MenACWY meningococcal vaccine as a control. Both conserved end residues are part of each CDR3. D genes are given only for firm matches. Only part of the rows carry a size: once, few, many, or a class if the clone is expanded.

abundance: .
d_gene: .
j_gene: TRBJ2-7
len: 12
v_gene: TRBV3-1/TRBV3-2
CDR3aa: CASSLQTYEQYF
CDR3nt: TGTGCCAGCAGCCTACAGACCTACGAGCAGTACTTC

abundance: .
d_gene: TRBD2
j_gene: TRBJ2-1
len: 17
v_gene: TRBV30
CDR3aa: CAWSVPTTGRVHNEQFF
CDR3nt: TGTGCCTGGAGTGTACCGACGACCGGGAGGGTACACAATGAGCAGTTCTTC

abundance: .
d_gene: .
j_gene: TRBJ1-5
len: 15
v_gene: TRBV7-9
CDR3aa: CASSLGGLIDQPQHF
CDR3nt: TGTGCCAGCAGCTTAGGAGGACTTATAGATCAGCCCCAGCATTTT

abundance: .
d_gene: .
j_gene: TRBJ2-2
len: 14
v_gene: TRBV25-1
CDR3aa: CASSEYGRTGELFF
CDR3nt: TGTGCCAGCAGTGAATATGGGCGCACCGGGGAGCTGTTTTTT

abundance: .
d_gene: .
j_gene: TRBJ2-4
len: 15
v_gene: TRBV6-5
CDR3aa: CASSQTWGAKNIQYF
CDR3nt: TGTGCCAGCAGTCAAACGTGGGGGGCCAAAAACATTCAGTACTTC

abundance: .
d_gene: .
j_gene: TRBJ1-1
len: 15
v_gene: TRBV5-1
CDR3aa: CASSASQTANTEAFF
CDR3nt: TGCGCCAGCAGCGCCTCCCAGACGGCGAACACTGAAGCTTTCTTT

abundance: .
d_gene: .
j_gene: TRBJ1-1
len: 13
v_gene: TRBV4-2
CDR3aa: CASSQHAMFQAFF
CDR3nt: TGTGCCAGCAGCCAACATGCAATGTTCCAAGCTTTCTTT

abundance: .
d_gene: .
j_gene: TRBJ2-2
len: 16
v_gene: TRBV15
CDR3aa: CATSREYGANTGELFF
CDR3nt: TGTGCCACCAGCAGAGAGTATGGGGCGAACACCGGGGAGCTGTTTTTT

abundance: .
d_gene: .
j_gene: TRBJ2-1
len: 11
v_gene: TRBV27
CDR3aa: CASRRASEQFF
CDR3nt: TGTGCCAGCAGAAGGGCGTCTGAGCAGTTCTTC

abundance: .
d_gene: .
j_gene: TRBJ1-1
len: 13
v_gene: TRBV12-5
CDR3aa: CASGLVQGTEAFF
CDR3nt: TGTGCTAGTGGTTTGGTACAGGGAACTGAAGCTTTCTTT

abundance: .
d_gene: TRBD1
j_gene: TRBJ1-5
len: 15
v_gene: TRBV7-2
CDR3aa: CASSLEGRGHQPQHF
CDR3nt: TGTGCCAGCAGCTTAGAGGGCAGGGGGCATCAGCCCCAGCATTTT

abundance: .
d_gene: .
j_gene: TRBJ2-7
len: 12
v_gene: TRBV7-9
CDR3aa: CASSLGSLEQYF
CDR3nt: TGTGCCAGCAGCTTAGGGTCTCTCGAGCAGTACTTC

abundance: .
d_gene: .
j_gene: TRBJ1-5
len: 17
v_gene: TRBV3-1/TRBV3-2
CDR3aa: CASSQPPSWDGNQPQHF
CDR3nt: TGTGCCAGCAGCCAACCCCCATCATGGGATGGCAATCAGCCCCAGCATTTT

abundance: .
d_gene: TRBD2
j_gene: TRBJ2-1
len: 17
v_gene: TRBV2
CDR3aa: CASRAGTSGRSVNEQFF
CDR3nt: TGTGCCAGCAGGGCCGGGACTAGCGGGAGGTCGGTCAATGAGCAGTTCTTC

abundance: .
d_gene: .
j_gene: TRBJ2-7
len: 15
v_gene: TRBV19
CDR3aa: CASSGRGQSSYEQYF
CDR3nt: TGTGCCAGTAGTGGACGGGGGCAAAGCTCCTACGAGCAGTACTTC

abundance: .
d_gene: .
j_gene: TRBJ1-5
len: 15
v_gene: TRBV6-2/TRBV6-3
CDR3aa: CASSYSAGEPRPQHF
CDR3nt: TGTGCCAGCAGTTACTCTGCGGGGGAGCCTAGGCCCCAGCATTTT

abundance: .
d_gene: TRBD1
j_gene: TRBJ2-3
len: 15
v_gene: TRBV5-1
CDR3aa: CASSLTGGGTDTQYF
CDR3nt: TGCGCCAGCAGTTTGACAGGGGGCGGCACAGATACGCAGTATTTT

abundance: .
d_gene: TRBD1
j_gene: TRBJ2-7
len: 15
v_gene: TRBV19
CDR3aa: CASTLGGTGKNEQYF
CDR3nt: TGTGCCAGTACCCTAGGAGGGACAGGGAAGAACGAGCAGTACTTC

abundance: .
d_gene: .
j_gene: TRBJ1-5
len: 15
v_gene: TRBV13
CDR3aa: CASKNSGQYNQPQHF
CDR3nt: TGTGCCAGCAAAAATTCGGGACAATACAATCAGCCCCAGCATTTT

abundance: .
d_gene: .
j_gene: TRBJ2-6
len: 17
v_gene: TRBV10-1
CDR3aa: CAMVPERPFPGANVLTF
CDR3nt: TGCGCCATGGTGCCGGAACGGCCTTTCCCCGGGGCCAACGTCCTGACTTTC

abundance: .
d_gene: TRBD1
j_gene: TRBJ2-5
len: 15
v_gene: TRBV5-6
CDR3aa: CASSFGQGATETQYF
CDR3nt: TGTGCCAGCAGCTTTGGACAGGGGGCGACGGAGACCCAGTACTTC

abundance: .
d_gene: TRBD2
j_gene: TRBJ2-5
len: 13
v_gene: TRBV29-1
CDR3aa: CSVVAGAIETQYF
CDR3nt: TGCAGCGTTGTCGCGGGAGCCATAGAGACCCAGTACTTC

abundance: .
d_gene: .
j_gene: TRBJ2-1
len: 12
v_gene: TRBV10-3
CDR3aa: CATSIGGNEQFF
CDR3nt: TGTGCCACTAGCATAGGGGGGAATGAGCAGTTCTTC

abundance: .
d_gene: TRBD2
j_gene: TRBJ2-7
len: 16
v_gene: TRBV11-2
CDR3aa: CASSLQVVAGPYEQYF
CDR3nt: TGTGCCAGCAGCCTCCAGGTGGTAGCGGGCCCGTACGAGCAGTACTTC

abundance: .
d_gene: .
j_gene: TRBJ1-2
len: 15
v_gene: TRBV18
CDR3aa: CASSPPPSANYGYTF
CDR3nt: TGTGCCAGCTCACCACCCCCGAGCGCTAACTATGGCTACACCTTC

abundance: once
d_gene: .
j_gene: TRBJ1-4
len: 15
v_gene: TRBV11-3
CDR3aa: CASSLYETDNEKLFF
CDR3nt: TGTGCCAGCAGCTTATACGAGACAGATAATGAAAAACTGTTTTTT

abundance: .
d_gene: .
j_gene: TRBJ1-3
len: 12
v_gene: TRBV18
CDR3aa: CASSPTGNTIYF
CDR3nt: TGTGCCAGCTCACCTACAGGGAACACCATATATTTT

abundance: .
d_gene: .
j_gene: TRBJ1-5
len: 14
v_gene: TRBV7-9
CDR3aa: CASSAGPGNQPQHF
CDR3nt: TGTGCCAGCAGCGCGGGTCCGGGGAATCAGCCCCAGCATTTT

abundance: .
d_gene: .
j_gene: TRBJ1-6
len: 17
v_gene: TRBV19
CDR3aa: CASSSRARSGLSEPLHF
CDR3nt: TGTGCCAGTAGTAGTCGGGCTCGGAGCGGACTATCCGAACCCCTCCACTTT

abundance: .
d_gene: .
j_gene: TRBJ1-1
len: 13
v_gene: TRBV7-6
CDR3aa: CASSQGPNTEAFF
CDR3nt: TGTGCCAGCAGCCAGGGGCCGAACACTGAAGCTTTCTTT

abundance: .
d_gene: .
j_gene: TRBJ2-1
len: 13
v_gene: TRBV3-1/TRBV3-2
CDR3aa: CASSHLNMAEQFF
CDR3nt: TGTGCCAGCAGCCACCTAAATATGGCTGAGCAGTTCTTC

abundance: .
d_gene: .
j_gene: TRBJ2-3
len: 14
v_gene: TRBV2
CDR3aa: CASSDGIGTDTQYF
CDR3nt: TGTGCCAGCAGTGATGGAATTGGCACAGATACGCAGTATTTT

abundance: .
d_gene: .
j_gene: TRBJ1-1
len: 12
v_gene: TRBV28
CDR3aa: CASGTLNTEAFF
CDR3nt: TGTGCCAGCGGGACCTTGAACACTGAAGCTTTCTTT

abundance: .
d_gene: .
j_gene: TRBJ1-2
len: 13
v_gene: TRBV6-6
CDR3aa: CASSSTPQGGYTF
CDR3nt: TGTGCCAGCAGTTCTACGCCTCAGGGTGGCTACACCTTC

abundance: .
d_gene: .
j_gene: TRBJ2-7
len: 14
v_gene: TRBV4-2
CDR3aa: CASSQDRGFGEQYF
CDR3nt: TGTGCCAGCAGCCAAGATAGGGGCTTCGGAGAGCAGTACTTC

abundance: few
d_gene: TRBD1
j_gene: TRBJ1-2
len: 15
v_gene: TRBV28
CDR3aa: CASSPDRGANYGYTF
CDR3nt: TGTGCCAGCAGTCCTGACAGGGGTGCCAACTATGGCTACACCTTC

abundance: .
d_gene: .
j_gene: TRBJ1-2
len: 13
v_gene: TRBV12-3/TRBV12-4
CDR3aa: CASSFDGNYGYTF
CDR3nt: TGTGCCAGCAGTTTTGACGGTAACTATGGCTACACCTTC